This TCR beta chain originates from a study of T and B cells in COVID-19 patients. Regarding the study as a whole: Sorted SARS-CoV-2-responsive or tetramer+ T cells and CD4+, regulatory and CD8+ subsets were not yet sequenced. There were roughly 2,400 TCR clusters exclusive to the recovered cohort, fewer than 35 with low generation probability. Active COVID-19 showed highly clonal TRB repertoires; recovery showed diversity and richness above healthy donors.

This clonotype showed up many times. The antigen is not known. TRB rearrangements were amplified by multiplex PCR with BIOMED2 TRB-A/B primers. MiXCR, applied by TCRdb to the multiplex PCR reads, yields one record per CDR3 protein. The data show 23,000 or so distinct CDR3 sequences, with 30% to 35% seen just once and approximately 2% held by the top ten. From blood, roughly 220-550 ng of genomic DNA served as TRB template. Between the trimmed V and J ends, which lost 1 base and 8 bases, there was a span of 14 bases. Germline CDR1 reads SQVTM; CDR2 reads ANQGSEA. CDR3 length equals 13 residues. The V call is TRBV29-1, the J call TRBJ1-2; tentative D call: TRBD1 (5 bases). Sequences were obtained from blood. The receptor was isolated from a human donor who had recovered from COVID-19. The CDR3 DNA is TGCAGCGTTGAAGGGGGGACCAGGGTCGGCTACACCTTC. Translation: CSVEGGTRVGYTF.